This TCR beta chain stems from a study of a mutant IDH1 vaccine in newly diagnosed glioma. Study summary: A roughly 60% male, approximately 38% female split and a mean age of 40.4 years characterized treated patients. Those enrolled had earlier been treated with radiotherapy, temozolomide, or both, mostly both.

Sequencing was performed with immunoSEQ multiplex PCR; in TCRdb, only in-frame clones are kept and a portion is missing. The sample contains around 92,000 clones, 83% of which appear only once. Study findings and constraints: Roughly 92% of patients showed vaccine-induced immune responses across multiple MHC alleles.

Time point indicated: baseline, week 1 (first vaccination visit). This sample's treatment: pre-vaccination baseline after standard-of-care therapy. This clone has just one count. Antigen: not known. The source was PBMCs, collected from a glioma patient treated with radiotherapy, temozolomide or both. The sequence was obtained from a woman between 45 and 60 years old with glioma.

The CDR3 region has the DNA TGCGCCAGCAGCTTCGGGATAAGGGCGGGGGAGCTGTTTTTT. This codes for CASSFGIRAGELFF. This chain links TRBV5-1 with TRBJ2-2; D may be TRBD2 (5 bases). Per germline, CDR1 SGHRS and CDR2 YFSETQ. This CDR3 region has 14 residues. Trimming cost V 2 bases and J 8 bases, with 13 bases left between them.